This paragraph covers one TCR beta chain sequence. This clonotype was seen ten or more times. Its antigen is still unknown. No base qualities exist here, and no much larger clone lies one base off it. Instrument used: Illumina HiSeq 1500. TCRdb trimmed the raw reads at Q25, called clones with MiXCR and kept productive beta chains. A single entry per CDR3 protein holds the most common genes and DNA from its merged rows. The sample data list hundreds of thousands of distinct CDR3 sequences, and approximately 24% of these were observed just once. The top ten constitute less than 9.5% of the sample. The data are from a study of T cell repertoires in cytomegalovirus infection (dated by TCRdb to the late 2010s). About the study as a whole: The HLA type of each donor mattered for the analysis, because public TCR beta signatures pointed to carriage of CMV infection along with the matching HLA type.

Beyond this particular receptor, the publication reports: The ex vivo response was dominated by HLA-C-restricted CMV-specific TCR beta clonotypes, which also provided the single most frequent clonotype in two of eight donors. Carriers of CMV infection plus the relevant HLA type were discriminated by the cumulative frequency of public TCR beta family members in the study cohort and in an independent approximately 360-donor cohort.

Trimming accounts for 4 bases at V and 4 bases at J, while the number of junction bases matched to no gene is 2. CDR1 SGHTA and CDR2 FQGNSA are derived from the germline V gene. Reading from cysteine to phenylalanine, the CDR3 counts 16 amino acids. Just the 48-base CDR3 DNA is kept, in frame starting at base 1. Sequencing used CD8+ T cells from PBMCs. The chain was built from TRBV7-2 and TRBJ2-2, and 14 junctional nucleotides match TRBD2. The clonotype originates from a human donor in good health (CMV status not recorded). Some clones in this sample may be carry-over from other donors' samples. The CDR3 here reads CASSYGLAGGTGELFF. The base sequence is TGTGCCAGCAGCTACGGACTAGCGGGGGGCACCGGGGAGCTGTTTTTT. The full variable domain, completed from the reference TRBV7-2 and TRBJ2-2 proteins outside the CDR3, reads GAGVSQSPSNKVTEKGKDVELRCDPISGHTALYWYRQSLGQGLEFLIYFQGNSAPDKSGLPSDRFSAERTGGSVSTLTIQRTQQEDSAVYLCASSYGLAGGTGELFFGEGSRLTVL.